This T cell receptor (beta chain) is drawn from a study of CXCR3-negative and CXCR3-positive naive CD8 T cells. General study results and limits: Naive CXCR3-positive and CXCR3-negative cells shared TRBV-TRBJ usage; memory cells diverged. Whereas both naive subsets had comparably high diversity, memory CD8+ cells had much lower diversity. TRB CDR3 hydrophobicity was greater in CXCR3-positive naive cells than in CXCR3-negative naive cells.

On this clonotype itself: What it recognizes is unknown.

5' RACE with UMI labels generated the TRB cDNA libraries. Following a re-call of the 5' RACE reads, TCRdb has one entry per CDR3 protein and lacks DNA. The sample has around 63,000 distinct CDR3 sequences, and its top ten clones hold around 5%. This receptor was obtained from a human donor in good health. Some clones in this sample may be carry-over from other donors' samples. Sequences were obtained from naive CXCR3+ CD8+ T cells from blood. Subset noted: CD45RO-CCR7+CD27+CD95- naive CD8+ T cells expressing CXCR3 (TNR3+).

CDR3 region: CASSQYSTDTQYF. The rearrangement uses TRBV4-3 and TRBJ2-3. Germline CDR1 LGHNA, CDR2 YSLEER. The CDR3 contains 13 residues.